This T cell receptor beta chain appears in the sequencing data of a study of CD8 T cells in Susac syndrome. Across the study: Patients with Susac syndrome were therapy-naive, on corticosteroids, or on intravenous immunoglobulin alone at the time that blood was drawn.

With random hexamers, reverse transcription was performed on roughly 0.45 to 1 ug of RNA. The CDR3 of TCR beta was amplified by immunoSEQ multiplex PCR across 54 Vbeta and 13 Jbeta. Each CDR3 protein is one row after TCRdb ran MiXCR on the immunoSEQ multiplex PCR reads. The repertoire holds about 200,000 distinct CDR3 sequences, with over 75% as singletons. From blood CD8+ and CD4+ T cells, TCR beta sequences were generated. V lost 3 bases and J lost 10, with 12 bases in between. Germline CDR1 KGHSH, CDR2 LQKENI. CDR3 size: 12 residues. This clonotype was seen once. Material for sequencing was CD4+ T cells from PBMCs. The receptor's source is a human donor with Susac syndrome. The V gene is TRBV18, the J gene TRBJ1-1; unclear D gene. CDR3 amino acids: CASSPSLDRAFF. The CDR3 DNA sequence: TGTGCCAGCTCACCTTCCTTAGACCGAGCTTTCTTT.